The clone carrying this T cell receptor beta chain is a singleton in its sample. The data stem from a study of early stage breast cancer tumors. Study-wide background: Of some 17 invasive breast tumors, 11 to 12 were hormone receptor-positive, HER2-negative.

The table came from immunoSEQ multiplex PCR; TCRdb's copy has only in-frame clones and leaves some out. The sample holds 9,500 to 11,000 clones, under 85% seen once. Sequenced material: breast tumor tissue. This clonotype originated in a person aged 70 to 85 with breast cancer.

CDR3: CASSYGTSGGWGQYF. CDR3 coding DNA: TGTGCCAGCAGTTACGGGACTAGCGGGGGCTGGGGGCAGTACTTC. J is TRBJ2-7 and V is TRBV6-5, with TRBD2 identical over 14 bases. The CDR3 consists of 15 residues. Losses at the gene ends were 2 bases for V and 9 bases for J; bases not matched to a gene: 6. Per the germline V gene, CDR1 is MNHEY and CDR2 is SVGAGI.